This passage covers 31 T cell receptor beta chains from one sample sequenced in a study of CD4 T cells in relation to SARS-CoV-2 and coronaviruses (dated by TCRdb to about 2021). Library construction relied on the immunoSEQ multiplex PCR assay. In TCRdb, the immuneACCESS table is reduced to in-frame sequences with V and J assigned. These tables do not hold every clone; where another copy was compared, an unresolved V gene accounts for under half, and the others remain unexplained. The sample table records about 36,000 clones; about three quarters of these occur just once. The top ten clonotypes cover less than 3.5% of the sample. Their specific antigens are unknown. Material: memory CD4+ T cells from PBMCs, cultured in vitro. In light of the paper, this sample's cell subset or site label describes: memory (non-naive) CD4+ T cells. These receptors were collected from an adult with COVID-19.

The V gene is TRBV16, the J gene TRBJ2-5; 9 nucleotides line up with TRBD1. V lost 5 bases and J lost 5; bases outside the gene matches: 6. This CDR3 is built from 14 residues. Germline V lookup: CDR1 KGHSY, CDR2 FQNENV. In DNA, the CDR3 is TGTGCCAGCAGCGAAACAGGGGGCAGGGAGACCCAGTACTTC. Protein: CASSETGGRETQYF.

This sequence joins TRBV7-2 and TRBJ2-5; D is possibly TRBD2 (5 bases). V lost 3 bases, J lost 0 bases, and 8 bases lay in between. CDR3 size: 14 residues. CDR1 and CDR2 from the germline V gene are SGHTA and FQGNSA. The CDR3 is CASSFKADQETQYF. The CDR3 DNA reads TGTGCCAGCAGCTTTAAAGCGGACCAAGAGACCCAGTACTTC. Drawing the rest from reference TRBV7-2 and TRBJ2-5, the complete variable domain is GAGVSQSPSNKVTEKGKDVELRCDPISGHTALYWYRQSLGQGLEFLIYFQGNSAPDKSGLPSDRFSAERTGGSVSTLTIQRTQQEDSAVYLCASSFKADQETQYFGPGTRLLVL.

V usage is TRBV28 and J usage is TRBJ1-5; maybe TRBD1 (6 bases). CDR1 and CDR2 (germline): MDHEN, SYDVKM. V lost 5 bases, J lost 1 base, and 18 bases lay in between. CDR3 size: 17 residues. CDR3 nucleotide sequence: TGTGCCAGCAGTCCCCACCCATCGGACAGCAGCAATCAGCCCCAGCATTTT. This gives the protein CASSPHPSDSSNQPQHF. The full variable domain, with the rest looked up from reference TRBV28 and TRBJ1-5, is DVKVTQSSRYLVKRTGEKVFLECVQDMDHENMFWYRQDPGLGLRLIYFSYDVKMKEKGDIPEGYSVSREKKERFSLILESASTNQTSMYLCASSPHPSDSSNQPQHFGDGTRLSIL.

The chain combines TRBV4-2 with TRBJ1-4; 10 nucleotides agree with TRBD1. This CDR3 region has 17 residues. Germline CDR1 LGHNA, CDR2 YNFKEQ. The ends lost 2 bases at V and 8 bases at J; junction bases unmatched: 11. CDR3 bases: TGTGCCAGCAGCCAACTTGACCGGGACAGGGGAGGGGAAAAACTGTTTTTT. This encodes CASSQLDRDRGGEKLFF.

CDR3 DNA sequence: TGTGCCAGCAGTGTGAATGAGCAGTTCTTC. It specifies CASSVNEQFF. The V and J genes are TRBV2 and TRBJ2-1; no reliable D call. CDR3 length: 10 residues. Germline CDR1 SNHLY, CDR2 FYNNEI. Trimming shortened V by 4 bases and J by 7 bases, and 2 bases separated the two germline ends.

CDR3 bases: TGTGCCAGCAGTGAAGCGCCTGGGGTTGAGCAGTTCTTC. It translates to CASSEAPGVEQFF. This sequence joins TRBV2 and TRBJ2-1; D is unclear. The V and J ends lost 0 bases and 9 bases respectively, with 9 bases between them. CDR1 SNHLY and CDR2 FYNNEI come from the germline V gene. The CDR3 runs to 13 residues. Supplemented by reference TRBV2 and TRBJ2-1, the full variable domain reads EPEVTQTPSHQVTQMGQEVILRCVPISNHLYFYWYRQILGQKVEFLVSFYNNEISEKSEIFDDQFSVERPDGSNFTLKIRSTKLEDSAMYFCASSEAPGVEQFFGPGTRLTVL.

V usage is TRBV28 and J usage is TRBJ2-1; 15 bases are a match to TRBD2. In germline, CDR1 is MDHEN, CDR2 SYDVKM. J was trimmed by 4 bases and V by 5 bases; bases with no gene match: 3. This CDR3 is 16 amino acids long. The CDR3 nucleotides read TGTGCCAGCAGTCAAGGGACTAGCGGGAGGTACAATGAGCAGTTCTTC. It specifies CASSQGTSGRYNEQFF.

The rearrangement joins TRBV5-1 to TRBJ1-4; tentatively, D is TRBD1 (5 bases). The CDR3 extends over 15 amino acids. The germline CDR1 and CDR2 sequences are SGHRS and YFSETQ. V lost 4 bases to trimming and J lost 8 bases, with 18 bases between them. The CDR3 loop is CASSHRGVREEKLFF. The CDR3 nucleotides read TGCGCCAGCAGCCACCGGGGGGTACGGGAGGAAAAACTGTTTTTT.

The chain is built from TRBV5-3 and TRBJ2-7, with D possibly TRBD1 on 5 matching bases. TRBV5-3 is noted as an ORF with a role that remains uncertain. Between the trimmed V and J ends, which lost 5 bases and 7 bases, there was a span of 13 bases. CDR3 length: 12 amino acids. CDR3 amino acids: CARRTKGKEQYF. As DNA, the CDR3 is TGTGCCAGAAGGACCAAGGGGAAGGAGCAGTACTTC.

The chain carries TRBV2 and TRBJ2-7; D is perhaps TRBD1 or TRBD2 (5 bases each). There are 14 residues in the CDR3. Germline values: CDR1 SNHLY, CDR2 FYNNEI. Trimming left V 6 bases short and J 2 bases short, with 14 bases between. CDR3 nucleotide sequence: TGTGCCAGCAGGGGACGTCGACTACCCTACGAGCAGTACTTC. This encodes CASRGRRLPYEQYF.

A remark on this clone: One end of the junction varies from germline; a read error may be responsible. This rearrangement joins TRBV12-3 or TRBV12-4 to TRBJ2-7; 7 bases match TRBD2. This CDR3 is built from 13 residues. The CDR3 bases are TGTGCCAGCAGTTTAGCGCTACGGGACTACATGCAATTC. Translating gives CASSLALRDYMQF.

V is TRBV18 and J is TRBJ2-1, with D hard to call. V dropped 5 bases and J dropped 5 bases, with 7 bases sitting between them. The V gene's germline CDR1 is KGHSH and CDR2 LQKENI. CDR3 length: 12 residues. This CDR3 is CASSTQDNEQFF. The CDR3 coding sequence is TGTGCCAGCTCAACACAAGACAATGAGCAGTTCTTC. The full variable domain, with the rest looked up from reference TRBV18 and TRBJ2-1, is NAGVMQNPRHLVRRRGQEARLRCSPMKGHSHVYWYRQLPEEGLKFMVYLQKENIIDESGMPKERFSAEFPKEGPSILRIQQVVRGDSAAYFCASSTQDNEQFFGPGTRLTVL.

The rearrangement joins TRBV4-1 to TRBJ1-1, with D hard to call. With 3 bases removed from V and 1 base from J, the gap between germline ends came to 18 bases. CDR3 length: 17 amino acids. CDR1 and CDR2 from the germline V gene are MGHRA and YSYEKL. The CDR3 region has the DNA TGCGCCAGCAGCCATACTCAAATCCTGGACGGGAACACTGAAGCTTTCTTT. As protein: CASSHTQILDGNTEAFF.

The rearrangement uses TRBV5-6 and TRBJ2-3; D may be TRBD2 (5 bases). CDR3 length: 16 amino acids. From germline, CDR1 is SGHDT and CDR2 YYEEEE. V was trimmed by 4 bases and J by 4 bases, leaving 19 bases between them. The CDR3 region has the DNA TGTGCCAGCAGCAGAGGCTCGGACCGGGGTCCAGATACGCAGTATTTT. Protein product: CASSRGSDRGPDTQYF. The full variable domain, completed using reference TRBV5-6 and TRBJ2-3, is DAGVTQSPTHLIKTRGQQVTLRCSPKSGHDTVSWYQQALGQGPQFIFQYYEEEERQRGNFPDRFSGHQFPNYSSELNVNALLLGDSALYLCASSRGSDRGPDTQYFGPGTRLTVL.

The CDR3 bases are TGTGCCAGCAGTTACCTAATGACAGGCGGCAGCGAGCAGTACTTC. It is translated as CASSYLMTGGSEQYF. The rearrangement links TRBV6-2 or TRBV6-3 to TRBJ2-7, with a weak D call TRBD1 (6 bases). The ends were cut back, 2 bases at V and 6 bases at J, with 17 bases in the middle. This CDR3 region has 15 residues. From germline, CDR1 is MNHEY and CDR2 SVGEGT.

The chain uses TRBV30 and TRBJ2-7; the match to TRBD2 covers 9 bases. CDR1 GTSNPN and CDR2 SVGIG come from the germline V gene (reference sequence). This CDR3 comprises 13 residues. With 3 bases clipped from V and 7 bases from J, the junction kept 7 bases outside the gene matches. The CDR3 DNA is TGTGCCTGGAGGGGACTAGCCTCCGAGGAGCAGTACTTC. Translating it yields CAWRGLASEEQYF.

CDR3 sequence: CASSVAPWADTQYF. Written as DNA, the CDR3 is TGTGCCAGCAGCGTAGCTCCCTGGGCAGATACGCAGTATTTT. The chain uses TRBV9 and TRBJ2-3; D unclear. The germline CDR1 and CDR2 sequences are SGDLS and YYNGEE. CDR3 size: 14 residues. The germline V and J ends were trimmed by 0 bases and 4 bases, with 9 bases remaining between them.

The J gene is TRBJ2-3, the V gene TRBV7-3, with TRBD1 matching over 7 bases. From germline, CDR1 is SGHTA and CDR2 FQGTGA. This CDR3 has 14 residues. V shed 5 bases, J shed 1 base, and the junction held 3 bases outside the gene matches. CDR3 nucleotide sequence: TGTGCCAGCAGCATTACAGGGGGCACAGATACGCAGTATTTT. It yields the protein CASSITGGTDTQYF. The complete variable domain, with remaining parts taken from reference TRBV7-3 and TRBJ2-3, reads GAGVSQTPSNKVTEKGKYVELRCDPISGHTALYWYRQSLGQGPEFLIYFQGTGAADDSGLPNDRFFAVRPEGSVSTLKIQRTERGDSAVYLCASSITGGTDTQYFGPGTRLTVL.

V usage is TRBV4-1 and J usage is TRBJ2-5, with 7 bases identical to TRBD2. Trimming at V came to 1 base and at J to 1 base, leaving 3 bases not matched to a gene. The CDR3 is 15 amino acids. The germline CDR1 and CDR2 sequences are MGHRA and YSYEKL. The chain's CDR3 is CASSQGRGSQETQYF. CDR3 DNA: TGCGCCAGCAGCCAAGGCCGCGGGAGCCAAGAGACCCAGTACTTC.

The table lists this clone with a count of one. CDR3 DNA: TGTGCCATCAGCCCCGGGACTAGCGGAGATACGCAGTATTTT. It is translated as CAISPGTSGDTQYF. The chain recombines TRBV10-3 with TRBJ2-3; TRBD2 matches at 11 bases. Germline V gene lookup returns CDR1 ENHRY and CDR2 SYGVKD. V dropped 6 bases and J dropped 5; count of bases not matched to a gene: 4. The CDR3 length is 14 residues.

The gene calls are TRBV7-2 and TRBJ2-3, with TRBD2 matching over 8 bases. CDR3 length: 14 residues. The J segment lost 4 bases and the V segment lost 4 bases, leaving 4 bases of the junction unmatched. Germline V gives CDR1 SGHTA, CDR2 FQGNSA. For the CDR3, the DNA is TGTGCCAGCAGCTCCCGGCGGGAGGCAGATACGCAGTATTTT. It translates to CASSSRREADTQYF.

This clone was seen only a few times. The CDR3 coding sequence is TGTGCCACCAGCTTAGCGGAAAACACCGGGGAGCTGTTTTTT. It translates to CATSLAENTGELFF. V and J are TRBV2 and TRBJ2-2; weak D call: TRBD2 (6 bases). With 10 bases removed from V and 2 bases from J, the gap between germline ends came to 14 bases. The CDR3 runs 14 residues. Per germline, CDR1 SNHLY and CDR2 FYNNEI.

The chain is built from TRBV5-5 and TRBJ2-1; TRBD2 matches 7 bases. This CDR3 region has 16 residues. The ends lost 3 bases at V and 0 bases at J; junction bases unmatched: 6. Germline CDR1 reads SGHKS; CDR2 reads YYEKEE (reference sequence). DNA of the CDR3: TGTGCCAGCAGCTCTGCTAGCGGCCTCTCCTACAATGAGCAGTTCTTC. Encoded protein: CASSSASGLSYNEQFF. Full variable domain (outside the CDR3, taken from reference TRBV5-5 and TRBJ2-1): DAGVTQSPTHLIKTRGQQVTLRCSPISGHKSVSWYQQVLGQGPQFIFQYYEKEERGRGNFPDRFSARQFPNYSSELNVNALLLGDSALYLCASSSASGLSYNEQFFGPGTRLTVL.

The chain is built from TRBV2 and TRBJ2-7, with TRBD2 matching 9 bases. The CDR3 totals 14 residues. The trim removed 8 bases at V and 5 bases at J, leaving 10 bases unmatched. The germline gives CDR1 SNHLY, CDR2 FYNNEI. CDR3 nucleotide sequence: TGTGCCAGCCTTACCGGGACTAGCAATCACGAGCAGTACTTC. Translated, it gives CASLTGTSNHEQYF.

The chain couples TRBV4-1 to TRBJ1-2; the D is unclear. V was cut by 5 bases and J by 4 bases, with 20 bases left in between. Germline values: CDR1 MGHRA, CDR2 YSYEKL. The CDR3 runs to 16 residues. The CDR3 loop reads CASSEQPRSPGYGYTF. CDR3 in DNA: TGCGCCAGCAGCGAACAACCCAGGAGCCCGGGCTATGGCTACACCTTC.

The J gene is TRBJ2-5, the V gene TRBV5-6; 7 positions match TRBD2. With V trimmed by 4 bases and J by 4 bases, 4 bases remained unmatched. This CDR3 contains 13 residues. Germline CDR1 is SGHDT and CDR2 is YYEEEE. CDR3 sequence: CASSPTSLETQYF. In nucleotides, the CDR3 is TGTGCCAGCAGCCCGACTAGCCTAGAGACCCAGTACTTC.

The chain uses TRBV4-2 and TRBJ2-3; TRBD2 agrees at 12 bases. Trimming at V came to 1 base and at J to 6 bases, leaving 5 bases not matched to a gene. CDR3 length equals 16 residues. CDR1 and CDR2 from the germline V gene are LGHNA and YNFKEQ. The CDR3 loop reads CASSQVRLAGEDTQYF. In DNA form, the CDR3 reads TGTGCCAGCAGCCAAGTGAGACTAGCGGGAGAGGATACGCAGTATTTT.

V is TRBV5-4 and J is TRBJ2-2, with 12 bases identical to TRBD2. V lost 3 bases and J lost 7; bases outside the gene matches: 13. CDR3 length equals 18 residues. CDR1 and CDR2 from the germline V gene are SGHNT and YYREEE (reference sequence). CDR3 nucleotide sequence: TGTGCCAGCAGCTCGCTTGTGACTAGCGGGAGACCGAGCGGGGAGCTGTTTTTT. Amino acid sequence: CASSSLVTSGRPSGELFF.

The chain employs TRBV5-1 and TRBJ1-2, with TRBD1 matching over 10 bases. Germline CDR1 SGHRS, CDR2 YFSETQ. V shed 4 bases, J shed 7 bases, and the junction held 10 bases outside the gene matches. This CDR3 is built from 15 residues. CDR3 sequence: CASSPFRQGAGGYTF. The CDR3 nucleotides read TGCGCCAGCAGCCCTTTCCGACAGGGGGCCGGTGGCTACACCTTC.

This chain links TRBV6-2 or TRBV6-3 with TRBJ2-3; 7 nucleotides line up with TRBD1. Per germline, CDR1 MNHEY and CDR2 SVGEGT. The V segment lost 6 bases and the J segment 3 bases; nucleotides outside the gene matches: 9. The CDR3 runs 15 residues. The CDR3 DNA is TGTGCCAGCAGCCGTCGACAGGGAAGGACAGATACGCAGTATTTT. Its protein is CASSRRQGRTDTQYF.

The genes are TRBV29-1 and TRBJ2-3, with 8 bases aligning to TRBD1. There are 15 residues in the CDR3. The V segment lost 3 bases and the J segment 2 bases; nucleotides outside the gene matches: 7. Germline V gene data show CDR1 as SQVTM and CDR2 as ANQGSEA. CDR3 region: CSVDADRGNTDTQYF. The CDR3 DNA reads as TGCAGCGTTGACGCCGACAGGGGAAACACAGATACGCAGTATTTT.